This TCR beta chain derives from a study of cytomegalovirus exposure and HLA in healthy donors (dated by TCRdb to 2017 to 2019). Looking at the study overall: According to a later analysis, one platform produced both the roughly 120 validation repertoires and the approximately 660 repertoires of the first cohort. Besides the first cohort of roughly 700 subjects, a separate validation cohort made up of 120 different subjects was used. The study aimed to test whether signatures of past pathogen exposure could be identified by cataloging public T cell receptors. To predict cytomegalovirus infection status, the study combined high-throughput TCR immunosequencing, statistical association of individual TCRs with disease status, and machine learning.

Study-wide conclusions, independent of this receptor: According to the authors, the approach could potentially be generalized to other disease states and immunological phenotypes. In vitro tests confirmed that a few of the cytomegalovirus-associated TCR beta chains recognize cytomegalovirus antigens. In the study, around 160 TCR beta chains were listed as associated with cytomegalovirus. Of the cluster scores, 85% to 95% were above 0 in a later analysis, which found that TCRs clustered in the first cohort also tended to co-occur in the 110 or so validation repertoires. The classifier was reported to diagnose cytomegalovirus status with high specificity and sensitivity in both the original and validation cohorts. A later analysis had no HLA typing for the validation cohort, so co-occurrence there was scored across all 110 or so repertoires. Most TCR sequences were observed very rarely across donors, whereas some public TCRs were present in many individuals.

The method was the immunoSEQ multiplex PCR assay. On the study's bioinformatics: To diagnose cytomegalovirus status from the catalog of TCR beta chain sequences, a statistical classification framework was built. TCRdb holds this immuneACCESS table with in-frame rearrangements only. Some clones are missing; in checked studies, unresolved V genes explain under half, and the rest has no known cause. For V, J and clone size, that table is used; D and trimming come from the DNA. For this sample there are about 330,000 clones; 87% appear just once. Roughly 1.2% of the sample is held by the ten biggest clonotypes. V loses 6 bases, J loses 4 bases, and the germline ends lie 9 bases apart. CDR3 length: 13 amino acids, cysteine to phenylalanine. The CDR3 DNA has 39 bases and is translated from base 1. Sequences LNHDA (CDR1) and SQIVND (CDR2) are obtained from the germline V gene (reference sequence). In this sample, this clone turned up a few times. Its cognate antigen has yet to be identified. There are no base qualities to consult, and no much larger clone falls within one base.

Separate from the approximately 730-subject first cohort, the validation cohort of 95 to 150 subjects was the group to which the donors belonged. The receptor's source is a woman aged 30 to 39 in good health and CMV-seropositive. The chain joins TRBV19 to TRBJ2-2; the D gene remains uncertain. Sequencing was carried out using PBMCs. The nucleotide sequence reads as follows: TGTGCCAGTAGCTCTAGTTCCACCGGGGAGCTGTTTTTT. This codes for CASSSSSTGELFF.